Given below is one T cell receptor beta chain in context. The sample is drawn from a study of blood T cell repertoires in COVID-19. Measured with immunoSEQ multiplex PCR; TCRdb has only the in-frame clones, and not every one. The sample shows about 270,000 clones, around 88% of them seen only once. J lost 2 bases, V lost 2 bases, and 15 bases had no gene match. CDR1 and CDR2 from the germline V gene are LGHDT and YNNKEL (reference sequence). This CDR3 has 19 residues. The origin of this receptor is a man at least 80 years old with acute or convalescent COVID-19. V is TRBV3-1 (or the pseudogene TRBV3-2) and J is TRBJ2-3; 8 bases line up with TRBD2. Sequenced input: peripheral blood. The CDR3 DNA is TGTGCCAGCAGCCAAATCCATGCCGGGACTAGTTCCCACACAGATACGCAGTATTTT. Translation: CASSQIHAGTSSHTDTQYF.